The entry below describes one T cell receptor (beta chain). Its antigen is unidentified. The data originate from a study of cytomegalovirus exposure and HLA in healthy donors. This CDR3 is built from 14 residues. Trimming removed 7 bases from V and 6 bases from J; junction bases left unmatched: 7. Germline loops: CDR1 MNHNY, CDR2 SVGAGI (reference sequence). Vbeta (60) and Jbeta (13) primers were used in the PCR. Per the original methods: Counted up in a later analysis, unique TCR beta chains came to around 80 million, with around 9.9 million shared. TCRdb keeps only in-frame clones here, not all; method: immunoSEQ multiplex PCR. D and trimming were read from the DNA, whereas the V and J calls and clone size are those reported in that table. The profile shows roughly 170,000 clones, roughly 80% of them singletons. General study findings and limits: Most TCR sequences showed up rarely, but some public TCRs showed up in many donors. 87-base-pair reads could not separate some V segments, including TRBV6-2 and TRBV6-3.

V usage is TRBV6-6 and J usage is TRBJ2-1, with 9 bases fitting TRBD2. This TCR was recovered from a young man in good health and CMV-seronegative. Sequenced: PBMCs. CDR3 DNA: TGTGCCAGCACTAGCGGGGCAGGGGGCAATGAGCAGTTCTTC. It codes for CASTSGAGGNEQFF.